The 4 T cell receptor beta chains below come from one sample, sequenced in a study of T-cell memory formation after mild COVID-19. TCRdb ran MiXCR on the 5' RACE reads and lists one entry per CDR3 protein. Counted here are about 360,000 distinct CDR3 sequences, under 15% occurring once; the ten biggest clones make up roughly 22%. The specimen was PBMCs or a T cell subset sorted from them (not recorded which). The origin of the receptors is a man younger than 35 who had mild COVID-19 (a few samples of this study predate the infection). Cell type and time point are not known.

Many counts were recorded for this clonotype. This chain connects TRBV6-2 or TRBV6-3 to TRBJ2-2, with D unresolved. The CDR3 extends over 14 amino acids. The germline gives CDR1 MNHEY, CDR2 SVGEGT. The ends were cut back, 3 bases at V and 9 bases at J, with 14 bases in the middle. As DNA, the CDR3 is TGTGCCAGCAGTTATACCCTCTCTCCCCGGGAGCTGTTTTTT. This sequence encodes CASSYTLSPRELFF.

V usage is TRBV6-6 and J usage is TRBJ2-7; 8 bases align to TRBD1. Germline V gene lookup returns CDR1 MNHNY and CDR2 SVGAGI (reference sequence). There are 15 residues in the CDR3. Germline trimming cut 5 bases from V and 0 bases from J; bases unmatched to any gene: 6. The CDR3 here is CASSPRQGPSYEQYF. CDR3 in DNA: TGTGCCAGCAGTCCACGACAGGGGCCCTCCTACGAGCAGTACTTC.

This clonotype has a count of ten or more. This chain uses TRBV3-1 with TRBJ2-1; 8 bases are a match to TRBD2. Per germline, CDR1 LGHDT and CDR2 YNNKEL (reference sequence). The CDR3 is 15 residues long. V was clipped by 4 bases and J by 4 bases; unmatched bases: 6. In DNA form, the CDR3 reads TGTGCCAGCAGCCCACGCGGGGGGCTATACAATGAGCAGTTCTTC. Residues: CASSPRGGLYNEQFF.

The V gene is TRBV6-6, the J gene TRBJ1-3; D uncertain. The CDR3 spans 13 residues. Trimming stripped 10 bases from V and 0 bases from J, with 10 bases between. Germline V CDR1 and CDR2: MNHNY, SVGAGI (reference sequence). CDR3 amino acids: CAITQRSGNTIYF. DNA for the CDR3: TGTGCCATAACGCAGCGCTCTGGAAACACCATATATTTT.